This T cell receptor beta chain is drawn from a study of blood T cells in healthy people across ages (dated by TCRdb to 2014 to 2015). Context from the whole study: In model experiments, roughly one uniquely barcoded TCR beta cDNA molecule per two T cells was captured by template switching. To track age-related changes in TCR beta repertoire diversity, the study relied on deep sequencing normalized with unique cDNA molecular identifiers. Four age groups were formed from the donors: young (average roughly 16 years), middle-aged (roughly 38), aged (approximately 60) and long-lived (less than 85). Donors of different ages were randomly distributed across sequencing lanes to avoid experimental bias. Two additional independent replicas of 1 million unique cDNA reads from the same blood draw were analyzed for two donors (one aged 18 to 30 and one aged 80 or older).

Library construction relied on 5' RACE. Reads for this sample came from an Illumina HiSeq 2500. A second PCR of about 7 to 12 cycles was run with a J-beta primer mix and a sample-barcoded 5' primer. A unique molecular identifier was introduced onto each TCR beta cDNA molecule by a template-switch 5' adaptor carrying 12 random nucleotides. Each sample yielded at least 2.5 million CDR3-containing paired-end reads. First-strand cDNA synthesis was performed from all RNA using the Mint cDNA synthesis kit, with priming by a TRBC-specific oligonucleotide. Following uracil-DNA glycosylase treatment, a first 18-cycle PCR with universal primers M1SS and BC2_uni_R was performed on all cDNA. The original pipeline was this. Normalization of each sample was performed by random selection of 1 million high-quality reads, each carrying a distinct molecular identifier. Reads with shared molecular identifiers were discarded instead of being binned into consensus sequences. MiTCR, with a Q25 quality threshold and the strictest error-elimination algorithm, was used for CDR3 identification, clonotype clustering and error correction. A nonparametric unseen species model with Euler transformation was used to estimate a lower bound on total TCR beta diversity. TCRdb reprocessing: public reads trimmed at Q25 with fastp, clones called with MiXCR, in-frame beta chains kept. All rows with the same CDR3 protein become a single entry with the most common DNA and genes. None of the V and J calls come from the authors' own analysis; TCRdb made them. Recorded for this sample are approximately 1,100,000 distinct CDR3 sequences; more than 35% of them occurred a single time. Approximately 20% of the sample belongs to the ten largest clones.

Per the germline V gene, MNHNS is the CDR1 and SASEGT is the CDR2. Trimmed from V: 11 bases; trimmed from J: 5 bases; junction bases lacking a gene match: 9. The CDR3 runs 13 residues from the cysteine to the phenylalanine. Of the read, only the CDR3 DNA is kept; its 39 bases are in frame from base 1. The approximately 39 donors, aged roughly 6 to 95 years, were systemically healthy Caucasian individuals from Russia. Each donor gave 8 to 10 milliliters of peripheral blood, collected into EDTA-treated Vacutainer tubes. Ficoll-Paque density-gradient centrifugation was used to isolate PBMCs, with at least 6 million obtained per sample. Trizol reagent was used to extract total RNA from PBMCs, with at least 5.5 micrograms per sample. The percentages of naive CD45RAhigh/CD27high T cells were determined by flow cytometry on a PBMC aliquot from every donor. This clonotype was picked up a small number of times. There is no known antigen for this receptor. No base quality information exists; no much larger clone differs at one position.

Broad study findings and their caveats: Estimates of total diversity based on one million sequenced T cells were regarded as lower bounds and as underestimates. Bulk unsorted PBMC profiling prevented conclusive comparison of naive and antigen-experienced compartments. Because donor CMV infection status was unknown, age-related changes in expanded clonotypes were potentially confounded. As age increased, observed TCR beta diversity per million T cells dropped in a roughly linear way, and a significant reduction was already evident by age roughly 36. Observed TCR beta diversity correlated strongly with the percentage of naive T cells measured by flow cytometry. Compared with the aged group, the long-lived group had more naive CD4+ T cells, fewer expanded clones and increased TCR diversity, a pattern suggesting age selection.

The source of this sequence is a woman aged 60 to 75 in good health. The receptor chain draws on TRBV6-1 and TRBJ1-2; TRBD1 aligns with 9 central bases. The material sequenced was blood. The CDR3 protein sequence reads: CASALGTGYGYTF. The nucleotide sequence reads TGTGCCTCAGCACTAGGGACAGGGTATGGCTACACCTTC.